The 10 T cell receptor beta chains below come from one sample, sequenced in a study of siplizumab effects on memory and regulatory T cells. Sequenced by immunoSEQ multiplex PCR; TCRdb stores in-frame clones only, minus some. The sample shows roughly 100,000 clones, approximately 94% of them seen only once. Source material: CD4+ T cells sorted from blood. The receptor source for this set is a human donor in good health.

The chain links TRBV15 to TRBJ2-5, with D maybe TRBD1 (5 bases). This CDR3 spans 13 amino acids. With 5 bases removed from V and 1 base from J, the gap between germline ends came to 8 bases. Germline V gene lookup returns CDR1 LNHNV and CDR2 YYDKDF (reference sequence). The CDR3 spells CATSPDSQETQYF. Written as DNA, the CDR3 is TGTGCCACCAGCCCCGACAGCCAAGAGACCCAGTACTTC.

Here the CDR3 DNA reads TGTGCCAGCAGCCCAGACCCCGGACTCGGCTATGGCTACACCTTC. It encodes CASSPDPGLGYGYTF. The chain has TRBV9 and TRBJ1-2; no clear D gene. The CDR3 has 15 amino acids. CDR1 and CDR2 (germline): SGDLS, YYNGEE. Trimming cost V 4 bases and J 4 bases, with 17 bases left between them.

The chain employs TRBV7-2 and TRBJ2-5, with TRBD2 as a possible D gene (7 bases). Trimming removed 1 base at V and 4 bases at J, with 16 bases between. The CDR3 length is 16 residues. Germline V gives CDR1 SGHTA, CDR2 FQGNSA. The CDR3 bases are TGTGCCAGCAGCTTAGAGAGGGGGGGACGAGGAGAGACCCAGTACTTC. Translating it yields CASSLERGGRGETQYF.

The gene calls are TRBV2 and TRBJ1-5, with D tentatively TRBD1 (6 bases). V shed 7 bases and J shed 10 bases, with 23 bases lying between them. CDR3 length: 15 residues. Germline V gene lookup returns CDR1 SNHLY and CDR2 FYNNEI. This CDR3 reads CASMRQRTGTEPQHF. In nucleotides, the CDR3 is TGTGCCAGCATGAGGCAAAGAACAGGGACGGAACCCCAGCATTTT.

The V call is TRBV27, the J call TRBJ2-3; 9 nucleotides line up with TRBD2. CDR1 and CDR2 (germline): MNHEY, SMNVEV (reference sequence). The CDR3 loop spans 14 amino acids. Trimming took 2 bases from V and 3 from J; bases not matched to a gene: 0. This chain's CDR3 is CASSLGLATDTQYF. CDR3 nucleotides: TGTGCCAGCAGTTTAGGACTAGCGACAGATACGCAGTATTTT.

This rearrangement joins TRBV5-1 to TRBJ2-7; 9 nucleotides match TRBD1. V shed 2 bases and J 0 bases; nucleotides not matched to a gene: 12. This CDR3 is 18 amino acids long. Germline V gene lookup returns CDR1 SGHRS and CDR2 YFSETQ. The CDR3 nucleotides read TGCGCCAGCAGCTTTCGTGGGACAGGGAGGGCAAGCTCCTACGAGCAGTACTTC. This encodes CASSFRGTGRASSYEQYF.

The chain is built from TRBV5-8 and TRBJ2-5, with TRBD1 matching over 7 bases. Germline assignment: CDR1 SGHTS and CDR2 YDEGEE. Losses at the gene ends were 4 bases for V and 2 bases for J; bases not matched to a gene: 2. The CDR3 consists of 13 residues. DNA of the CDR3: TGTGCCAGCAGCCCCAGGGGGCAAGAGACCCAGTACTTC. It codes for CASSPRGQETQYF.

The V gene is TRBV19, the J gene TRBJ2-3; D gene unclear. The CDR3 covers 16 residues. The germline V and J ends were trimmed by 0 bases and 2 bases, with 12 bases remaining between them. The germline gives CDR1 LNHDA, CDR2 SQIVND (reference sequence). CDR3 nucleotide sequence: TGTGCCAGTAGTATAGACCTACTAAGGGCCACAGATACGCAGTATTTT. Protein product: CASSIDLLRATDTQYF. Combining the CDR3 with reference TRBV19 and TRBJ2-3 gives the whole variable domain DGGITQSPKYLFRKEGQNVTLSCEQNLNHDAMYWYRQDPGQGLRLIYYSQIVNDFQKGDIAEGYSVSREKKESFPLTVTSAQKNPTAFYLCASSIDLLRATDTQYFGPGTRLTVL.

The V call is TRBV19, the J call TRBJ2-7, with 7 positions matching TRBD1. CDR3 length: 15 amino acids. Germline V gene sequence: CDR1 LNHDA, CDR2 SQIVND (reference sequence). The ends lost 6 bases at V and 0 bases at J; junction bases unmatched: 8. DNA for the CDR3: TGTGCCAGTAGGAAGAGACAGGGTAGCTCCTACGAGCAGTACTTC. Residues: CASRKRQGSSYEQYF.

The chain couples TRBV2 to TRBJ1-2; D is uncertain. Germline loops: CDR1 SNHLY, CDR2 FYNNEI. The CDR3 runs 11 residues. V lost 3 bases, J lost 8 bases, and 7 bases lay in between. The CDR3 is CASSEFDGYTF. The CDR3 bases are TGTGCCAGCAGTGAGTTTGACGGCTACACCTTC. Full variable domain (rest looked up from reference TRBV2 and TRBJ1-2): EPEVTQTPSHQVTQMGQEVILRCVPISNHLYFYWYRQILGQKVEFLVSFYNNEISEKSEIFDDQFSVERPDGSNFTLKIRSTKLEDSAMYFCASSEFDGYTFGSGTRLTVV.